This record concerns one T cell receptor beta chain sequence. Its specificity is unknown. The sample is drawn from a study of vaccination effects on CD4 cells after COVID-19. Study-level points and caveats: Marked clonal contraction was seen in infection- and vaccine-induced clones late after vaccination.

This CDR3 is built from 14 residues. Germline lookup yields CDR1 MNHEY and CDR2 SVGAGI. V was trimmed by 7 bases and J by 7 bases, leaving 14 bases between them. Profiled with immunoSEQ multiplex PCR; TCRdb holds only in-frame clones, not every one. The data hold more than 45,000 clones, with about 83% observed a single time. Investigators separated out CD4+ T cells once around 9 days of culture had passed. This specimen consisted of CD4+ T cells from PBMCs cultured without peptide, obtained before COVID-19 vaccination. V usage is TRBV6-5 and J usage is TRBJ1-6; possibly TRBD1 for D (5 bases). The clonotype originates from a human donor who received a COVID-19 vaccine. CDR3 residues: CASTMGDSNSPLHF. As DNA, the CDR3 is TGTGCCAGCACCATGGGAGACAGCAATTCACCCCTCCACTTT.